This entry concerns a single T cell receptor (beta chain). Its binding antigen is unknown. No much larger clone exists at a distance of one base, and base qualities are not known. This entry is derived from a study of blood T cell repertoires in COVID-19 (dated by TCRdb to between 2020 and 2021). Describing the broader study: Collaborator samples came from the United States, Italy and Spain and covered acute and convalescent phases of COVID-19. Where available, HLA class I and class II types were taken from metadata supplied by the sample provider and were not determined by assay-based typing. The samples were drawn from two sources: the first 160 participants of the ongoing ImmuneRACE study, and 1,200 or so subjects contributed by 6 global collaborators. The repertoires were released in a freely available public database intended as a resource for research on the immune response to SARS-CoV-2. Sample metadata almost always included a de-identified subject ID, COVID-19 status, age in years and sex. Subjects who had been exposed to COVID-19, were actively infected with it, or had recovered from it provided the deeply sampled blood TCRbeta repertoires that made up the dataset. The material from the prospective study consisted of cDNA or gDNA derived from T cells, B-cell-depleted T cells, or PBMCs.

Each collaborating institution followed its own protocols to collect whole blood in K2EDTA tubes. For TCRbeta analysis, collaborators shipped samples as frozen whole blood, isolated PBMCs, or DNA extracted from either of those sample types. TCRbeta CDR3 regions were amplified from genomic DNA using the immunoSEQ Assay, a bias-controlled multiplex PCR. The original methods were these. Nucleated cell counts per sample were estimated from amplification of reference gene primers within the assay. To quantify the absolute abundance of each unique TCRbeta CDR3 rearrangement, sequence reads were collapsed and filtered. For each sample, productive Simpson clonality was calculated as the square root of Simpson's diversity index across productive rearrangements. Drawn from immuneACCESS, this table holds only the in-frame rearrangements with V and J called that TCRdb kept. Clones are partly lost; checked studies trace under half to an unresolved V gene and leave the rest unexplained. Clone size and V and J calls were adopted from that table, with D and trimming inferred from the DNA. Across this sample there are 26,000 or so clones, with roughly 90% seen only once. The ten largest clones take up under 3.5% of the sample.

There are 15 amino acids in the CDR3, from cysteine to phenylalanine inclusive. Left in the record is the CDR3 DNA by itself, 45 bases read in frame from the first base. The CDR1 and CDR2 encoded by the germline V gene are KGHSH and LQKENI. Trimming at the junction amounts to 0 bases on V and 8 bases on J, and the germline ends lie 13 bases apart. What the work shows at the level of the full study, not this receptor alone: Clinical and demographic metadata were provided uncurated, with the amount varying by source and participant.

Sequencing was performed on peripheral blood. The TCR comes from a human donor in a cohort sampled during active COVID-19. The chain is assembled from TRBV18 and TRBJ1-4; confidence is insufficient to name the D gene. The CDR3 sequence is CASSPPATAGEKLFF. Read as DNA, the sequence is TGTGCCAGCTCACCACCGGCTACTGCCGGGGAAAAACTGTTTTTT. The entire variable domain, with the stretches around the CDR3 drawn from the reference TRBV18 and TRBJ1-4 proteins, is NAGVMQNPRHLVRRRGQEARLRCSPMKGHSHVYWYRQLPEEGLKFMVYLQKENIIDESGMPKERFSAEFPKEGPSILRIQQVVRGDSAAYFCASSPPATAGEKLFFGSGTQLSVL.